This T cell receptor beta chain was profiled in a study of T cell responses to AZD1222 COVID-19 vaccine. Findings and caveats of the study: The sample set comprised mostly white British donors with more females, and clonal diversity was possibly underestimated.

Profiling relied on immunoSEQ multiplex PCR, and the TCRdb table lists in-frame clones only, not all of them. The sample records 85,000 to 100,000 clones, 86% being singletons. In the case of this clone: As yet, its antigen is unknown.

CDR1 and CDR2 (germline): SGHRS, YFSETQ. This CDR3 spans 11 amino acids. V was cut by 6 bases and J by 7 bases, with 10 bases left in between. The rearrangement uses TRBV5-1 and TRBJ1-1, with D perhaps matching TRBD1 (6 bases). This TCR was recovered from an adult in good health. The source material was peripheral blood, sampled on day 0 of AZD1222 vaccination. CDR3 protein: CASTEGHEAFF. The CDR3, as DNA: TGCGCCAGCACCGAGGGACATGAAGCTTTCTTT.